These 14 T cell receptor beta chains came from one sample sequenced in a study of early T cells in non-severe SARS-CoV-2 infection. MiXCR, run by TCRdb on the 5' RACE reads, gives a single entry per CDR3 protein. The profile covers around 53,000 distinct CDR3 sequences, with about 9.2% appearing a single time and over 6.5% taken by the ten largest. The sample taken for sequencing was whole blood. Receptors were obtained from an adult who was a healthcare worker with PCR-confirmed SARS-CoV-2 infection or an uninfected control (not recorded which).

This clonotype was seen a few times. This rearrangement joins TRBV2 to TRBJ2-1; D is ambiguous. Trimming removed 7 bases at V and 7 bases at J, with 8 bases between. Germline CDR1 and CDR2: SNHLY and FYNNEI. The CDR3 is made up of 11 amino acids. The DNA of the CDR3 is TGTGCCAGCACGTTGTTGAATGAGCAGTTCTTC. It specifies CASTLLNEQFF.

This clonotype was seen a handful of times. CDR3 coding DNA: TGTGCCAGCAGCTGGACGGGGATTGAAGCTTTCTTT. Translation: CASSWTGIEAFF. The chain combines TRBV14 with TRBJ1-1; D not certain. The CDR3 is 12 residues long. The germline CDR1 and CDR2 sequences are SGHDN and FVKESK. Between the trimmed V and J ends, which lost 5 bases and 7 bases, there was a span of 11 bases.

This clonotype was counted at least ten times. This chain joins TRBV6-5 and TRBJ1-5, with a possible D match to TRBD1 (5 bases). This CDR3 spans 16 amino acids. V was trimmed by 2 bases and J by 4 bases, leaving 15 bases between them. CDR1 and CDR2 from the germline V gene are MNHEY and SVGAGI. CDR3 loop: CASSYTRTTGNQPQHF. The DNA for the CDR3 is TGTGCCAGCAGTTACACCCGGACAACTGGAAATCAGCCCCAGCATTTT.

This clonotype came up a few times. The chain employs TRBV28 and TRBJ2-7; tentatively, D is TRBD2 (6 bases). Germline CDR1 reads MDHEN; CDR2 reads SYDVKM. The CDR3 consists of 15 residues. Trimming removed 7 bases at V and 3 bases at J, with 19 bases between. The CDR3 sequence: CASTPGGLRDYEQYF. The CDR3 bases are TGTGCCAGCACTCCCGGGGGTCTCAGGGACTACGAGCAGTACTTC.

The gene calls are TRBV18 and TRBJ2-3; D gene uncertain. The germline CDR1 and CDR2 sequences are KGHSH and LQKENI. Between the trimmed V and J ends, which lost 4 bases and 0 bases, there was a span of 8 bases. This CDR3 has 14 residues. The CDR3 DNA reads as TGTGCCAGCTCACGGGAAGGGAGCACAGATACGCAGTATTTT. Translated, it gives CASSREGSTDTQYF.

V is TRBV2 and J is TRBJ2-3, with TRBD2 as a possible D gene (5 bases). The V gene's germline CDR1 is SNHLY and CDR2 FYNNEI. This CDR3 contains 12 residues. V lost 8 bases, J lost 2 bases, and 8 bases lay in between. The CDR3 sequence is CASREFTDTQYF. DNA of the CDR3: TGTGCCAGCCGGGAATTCACAGATACGCAGTATTTT. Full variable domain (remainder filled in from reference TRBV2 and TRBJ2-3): EPEVTQTPSHQVTQMGQEVILRCVPISNHLYFYWYRQILGQKVEFLVSFYNNEISEKSEIFDDQFSVERPDGSNFTLKIRSTKLEDSAMYFCASREFTDTQYFGPGTRLTVL.

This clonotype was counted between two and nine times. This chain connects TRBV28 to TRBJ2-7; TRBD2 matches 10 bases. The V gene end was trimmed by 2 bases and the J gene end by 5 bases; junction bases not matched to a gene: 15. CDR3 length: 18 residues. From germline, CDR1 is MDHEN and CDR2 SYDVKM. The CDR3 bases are TGTGCCAGCAGTTTAAGGGGCGGGCTAGCGGGAGCCTTCCACGAGCAGTACTTC. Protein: CASSLRGGLAGAFHEQYF.

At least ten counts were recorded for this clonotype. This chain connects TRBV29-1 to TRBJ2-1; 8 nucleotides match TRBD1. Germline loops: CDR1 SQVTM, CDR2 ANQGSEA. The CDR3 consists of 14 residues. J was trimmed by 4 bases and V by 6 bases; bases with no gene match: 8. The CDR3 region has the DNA TGCAGCGTCGGCCAAACAGGGGGGTACAATGAGCAGTTCTTC. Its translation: CSVGQTGGYNEQFF.

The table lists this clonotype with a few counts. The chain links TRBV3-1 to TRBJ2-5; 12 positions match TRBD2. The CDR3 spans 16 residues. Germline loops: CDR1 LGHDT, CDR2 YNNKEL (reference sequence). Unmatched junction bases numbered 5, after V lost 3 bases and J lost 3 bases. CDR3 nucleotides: TGTGCCAGCAGCCAGCTAGCGGGAGGGCGGAAAGAGACCCAGTACTTC. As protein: CASSQLAGGRKETQYF.

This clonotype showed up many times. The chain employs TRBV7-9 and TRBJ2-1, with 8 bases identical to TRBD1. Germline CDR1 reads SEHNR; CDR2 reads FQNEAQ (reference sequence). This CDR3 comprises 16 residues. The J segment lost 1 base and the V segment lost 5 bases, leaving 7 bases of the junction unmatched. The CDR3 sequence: CASSPGGGRSYNEQFF. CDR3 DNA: TGTGCCAGCAGCCCAGGGGGCGGGCGTTCCTACAATGAGCAGTTCTTC.

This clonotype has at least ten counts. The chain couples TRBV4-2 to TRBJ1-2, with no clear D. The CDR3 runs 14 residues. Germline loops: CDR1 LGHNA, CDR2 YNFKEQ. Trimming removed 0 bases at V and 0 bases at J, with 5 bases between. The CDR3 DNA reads TGTGCCAGCAGCCAAGAAGGATCTAACTATGGCTACACCTTC. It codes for CASSQEGSNYGYTF.

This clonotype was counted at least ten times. The CDR3 sequence: CASSLFGVEQYF. The CDR3 region has the DNA TGTGCCAGCAGCTTATTCGGGGTCGAGCAGTACTTC. This chain links TRBV7-2 with TRBJ2-7, with D possibly being TRBD2 (5 bases). Germline CDR1 is SGHTA and CDR2 is FQGNSA. Trimming left V 2 bases short and J 6 bases short, with 8 bases between. This CDR3 has 12 amino acids.

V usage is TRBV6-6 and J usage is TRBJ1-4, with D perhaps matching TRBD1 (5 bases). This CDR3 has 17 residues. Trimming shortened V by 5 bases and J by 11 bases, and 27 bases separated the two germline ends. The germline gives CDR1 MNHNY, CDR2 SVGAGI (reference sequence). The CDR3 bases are TGTGCCAGCAGTAACCCTCCCCTTGGGGGACCGCGGGGTAAACTGTTTTTT. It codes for CASSNPPLGGPRGKLFF.

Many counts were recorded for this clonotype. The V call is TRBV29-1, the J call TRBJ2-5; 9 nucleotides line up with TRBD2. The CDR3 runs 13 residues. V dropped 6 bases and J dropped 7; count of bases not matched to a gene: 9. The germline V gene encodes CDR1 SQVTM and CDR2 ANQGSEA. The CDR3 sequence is CSVANSGRGTQYF. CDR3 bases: TGCAGCGTCGCAAATAGCGGGAGAGGGACCCAGTACTTC.